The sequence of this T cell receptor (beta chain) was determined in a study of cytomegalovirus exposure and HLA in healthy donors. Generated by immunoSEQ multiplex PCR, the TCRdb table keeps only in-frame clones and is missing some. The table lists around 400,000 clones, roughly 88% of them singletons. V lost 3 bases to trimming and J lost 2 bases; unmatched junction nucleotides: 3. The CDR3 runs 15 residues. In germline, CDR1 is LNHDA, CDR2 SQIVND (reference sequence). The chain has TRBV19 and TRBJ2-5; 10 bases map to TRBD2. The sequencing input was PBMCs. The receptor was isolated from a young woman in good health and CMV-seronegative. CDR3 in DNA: TGTGCCAGTAGTATCTCTAGCGGGGGACAAGAGACCCAGTACTTC. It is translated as CASSISSGGQETQYF.